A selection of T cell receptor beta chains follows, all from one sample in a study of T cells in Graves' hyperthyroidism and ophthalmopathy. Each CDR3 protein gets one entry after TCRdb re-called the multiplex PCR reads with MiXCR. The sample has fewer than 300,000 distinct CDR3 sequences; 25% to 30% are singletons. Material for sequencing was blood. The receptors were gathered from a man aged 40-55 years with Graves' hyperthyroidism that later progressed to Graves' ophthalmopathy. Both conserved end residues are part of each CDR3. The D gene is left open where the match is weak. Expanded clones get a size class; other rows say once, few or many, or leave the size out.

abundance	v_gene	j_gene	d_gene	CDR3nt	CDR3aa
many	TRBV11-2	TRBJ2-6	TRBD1	TGTGCCAGCAGCCCCCAGACAGGGGCCGGGGCCAACGTCCTGACTTTC	CASSPQTGAGANVLTF
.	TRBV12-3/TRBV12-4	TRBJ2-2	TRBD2	TGTGCCAGCATTTTAGCGGGAGCTATCGGGGAGCTGTTTTTT	CASILAGAIGELFF
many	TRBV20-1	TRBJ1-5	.	TGCAGTGCTAGTCCCAGTCACACGATTAATCAGCCCCAGCATTTT	CSASPSHTINQPQHF
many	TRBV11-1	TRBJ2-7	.	TGTGCCAGCAGCTTAGGGAACTTACTCTACGAGCAGTACTTC	CASSLGNLLYEQYF
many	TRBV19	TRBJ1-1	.	TGTGCCAGTAGTATTTCAATGAACACTGAAGCTTTCTTT	CASSISMNTEAFF
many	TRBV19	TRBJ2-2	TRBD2	TGTGCCAGTAGTACGACGCGACTAGCCGAGCACACCGGGGAGCTGTTTTTT	CASSTTRLAEHTGELFF
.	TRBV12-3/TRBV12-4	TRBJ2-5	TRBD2	TGTGCCAGCACCCCATTCCCACCGCATCCGGGACTAGCGGACGAGACCCAGTACTTC	CASTPFPPHPGLADETQYF
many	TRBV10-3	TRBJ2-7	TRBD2	TGTGCCATCAGTGAGTCTCAGGCTAGCGGCTCCTACGAGCAGTACTTC	CAISESQASGSYEQYF
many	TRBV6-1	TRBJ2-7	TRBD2	TGTGCCAGCAGTGCGATTGGGACTAGCGGCTCCTACGAGCAGTACTTC	CASSAIGTSGSYEQYF
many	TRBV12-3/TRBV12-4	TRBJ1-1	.	TGTGCCAGCAGTTTTCAGATTGGGGCTGAAGCTTTCTTT	CASSFQIGAEAFF
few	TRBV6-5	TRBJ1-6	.	TGTGCCAGCAGGATACAGGCTGATAATTCACCCCTCCACTTT	CASRIQADNSPLHF
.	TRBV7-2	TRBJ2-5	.	TGTGCCAGCAGCTTAGGCGTCAGGGGAGAGACCCAGTACTTC	CASSLGVRGETQYF
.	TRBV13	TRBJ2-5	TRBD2	TGTGCCAGCAGAGAGGGACTAGCGGGGCTGGAGACCCAGTACTTC	CASREGLAGLETQYF
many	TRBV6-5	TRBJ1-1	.	TGTGCCAGCAGTTCCCCACAGGGAGGCTTGAGCACTGAAGCTTTCTTT	CASSSPQGGLSTEAFF
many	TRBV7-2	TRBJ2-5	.	TGTGCCAGCAGTTTAATAGAGACCCAGTACTTC	CASSLIETQYF
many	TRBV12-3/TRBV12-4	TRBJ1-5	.	TGTGCCAGCAGATGGGGTTCTCGTCAGCCCCAGCATTTT	CASRWGSRQPQHF
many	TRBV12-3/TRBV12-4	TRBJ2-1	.	TGTGCCAGCAGTGCGGTCGATGAGCAGTTCTTC	CASSAVDEQFF
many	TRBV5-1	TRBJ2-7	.	TGCGCCAGCAGCTTTTCTGTCACCTACGAGCAGTACTTC	CASSFSVTYEQYF
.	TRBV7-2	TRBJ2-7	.	TGTGCCAGCAGCCTCGACAGCCTCCAGTACTTC	CASSLDSLQYF
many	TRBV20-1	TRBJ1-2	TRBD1	TGCAGTGGTGTCGCAGGCCGGGACAGGGACGACTACACCTTC	CSGVAGRDRDDYTF
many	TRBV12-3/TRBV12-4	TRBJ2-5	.	TGTGCCAGCACGAGGGAAAGTCTGGAAGAGACCCAGTACTTC	CASTRESLEETQYF
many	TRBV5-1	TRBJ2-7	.	TGCGCCAGCAGCCGAAGGTCCCAATTTACCTACGAGCAGTACTTC	CASSRRSQFTYEQYF
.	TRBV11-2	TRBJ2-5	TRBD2	TGTGCCAGCAGCTTAGTCACCGGGACTAGAGGGGAGACCCAGTACTTC	CASSLVTGTRGETQYF
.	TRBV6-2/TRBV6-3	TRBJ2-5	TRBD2	TGTGCCAGCAGTCACCCGGGGGCTAGCGGGAGGTTTAGGGAGACCCAGTACTTC	CASSHPGASGRFRETQYF
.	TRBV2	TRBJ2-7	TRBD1	TGTGCCAGCAGACCGGACAGGGGTGGTTACGAGCAGTACTTC	CASRPDRGGYEQYF
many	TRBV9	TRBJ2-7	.	TGTGCCAGCAGCGTAGCGGGGACTCGACACTACGAGCAGTACTTC	CASSVAGTRHYEQYF
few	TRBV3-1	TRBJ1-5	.	TGTGCCAGCAGCCTTGACAGTACTCAGCCCCAGCATTTT	CASSLDSTQPQHF
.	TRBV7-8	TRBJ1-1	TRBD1	TGTGCCAGCAGCCCCCTAGGGACAGGGGCGAACACTGAAGCTTTCTTT	CASSPLGTGANTEAFF
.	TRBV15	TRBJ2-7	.	TGTGCCACCAGCCGCAAGGGGAGAAGGTGGCAGTACTTC	CATSRKGRRWQYF
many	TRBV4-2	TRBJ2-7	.	TGTGCCAGCAGCCAAGATATGGCCTACGAGCAGTACTTC	CASSQDMAYEQYF
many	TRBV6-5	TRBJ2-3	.	TGTGCCAGCAGACAGAGCACAGATACGCAGTATTTT	CASRQSTDTQYF
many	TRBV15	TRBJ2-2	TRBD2	TGTGCCACCAGCATACCGCCGGGACTAGCGGGTGGAACCGGGGAGCTGTTTTTT	CATSIPPGLAGGTGELFF
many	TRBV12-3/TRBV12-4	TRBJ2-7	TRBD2	TGTGCCAGCAGACGGACTAGCGGCCCCTACGAGCAGTACTTC	CASRRTSGPYEQYF
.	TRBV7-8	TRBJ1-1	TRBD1	TGTGCCAGCAGCTTAGCCATGACAGGGGGAATCGAGAACACTGAAGCTTTCTTT	CASSLAMTGGIENTEAFF
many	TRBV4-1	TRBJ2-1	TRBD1	TGCGCCAGCAGCCAAGGGGGACAGGCAGTTTTGAGGAATGAGCAGTTCTTC	CASSQGGQAVLRNEQFF
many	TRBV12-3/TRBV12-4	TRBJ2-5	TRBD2	TGTGCCAGCAGACCTTCTAGCGGGCGGGAGACCCAGTACTTC	CASRPSSGRETQYF
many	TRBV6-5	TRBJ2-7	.	TGTGCCAGCAGTTACCTCGGGGGCGAGCAGTACTTC	CASSYLGGEQYF
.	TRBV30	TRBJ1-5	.	TGTGCCTGGAGTCGGAGGGGGGAGGGCGGCAATCAGCCCCAGCATTTT	CAWSRRGEGGNQPQHF
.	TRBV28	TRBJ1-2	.	TGTGCCAGCAAGAACAGCTCTAGCTATGGCTACACCTTC	CASKNSSSYGYTF
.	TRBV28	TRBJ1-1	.	TGTGCCAATTTTAGTGAAGCTTTCTTT	CANFSEAFF
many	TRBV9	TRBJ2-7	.	TGTGCCAGCAGCGTCGGGACAATTCGGGCCTCCTACGAGCAGTACTTC	CASSVGTIRASYEQYF
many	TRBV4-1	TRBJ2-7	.	TGCGCCAGCAGCCCGCGGACGGCTAGCTCCTACGAGCAGTACTTC	CASSPRTASSYEQYF
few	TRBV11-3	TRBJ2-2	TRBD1	TGTGCCAGCAGTCGGACAGGGGGGAAGACCGGGGAGCTGTTTTTT	CASSRTGGKTGELFF
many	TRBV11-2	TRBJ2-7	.	TGTGCCAGCAGCACACACCTCGGACGGAGTACCTACGAGCAGTACTTC	CASSTHLGRSTYEQYF
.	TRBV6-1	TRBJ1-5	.	TGTGCCAGCAGTGAGTCAGGGATTCAGCCCCAGCATTTT	CASSESGIQPQHF
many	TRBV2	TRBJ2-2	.	TGTGCCAGCAGTGGAGTCCAGAACACCGGGGAGCTGTTTTTT	CASSGVQNTGELFF
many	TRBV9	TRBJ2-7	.	TGTGCCAGCAGCTTGAAGACGGTCACCTACGAGCAGTACTTC	CASSLKTVTYEQYF
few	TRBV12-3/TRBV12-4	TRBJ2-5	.	TGTGCCAGCAGTACACCCCCCCTAGAGACCCAGTACTTC	CASSTPPLETQYF
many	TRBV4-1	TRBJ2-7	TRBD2	TGCGCCAGCAGCCAAGATTTTTCAGGCATTAGCGGGCCTACCTACGAGCAGTACTTC	CASSQDFSGISGPTYEQYF
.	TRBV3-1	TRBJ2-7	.	TGTGCCAGCAGTAAAACCAGGGGTTCCTACGAGCAGTACTTC	CASSKTRGSYEQYF